Listed here is a single T cell receptor (beta chain). Its antigen target is currently unknown. Base qualities are not provided; no much larger clone lies one nucleotide away. The time point label of this sample denotes: about 28 days (+/-7) after the second vaccine dose. AZD1222 recipients with second doses at about 4 weeks or about 12 weeks were pooled, because spike-specific TCR depth and breadth did not differ between schedules. Vaccinee samples came from UK trials COV001 and COV002, including a single-blind randomized controlled phase 2/3 trial of AZD1222 (ChAdOx1 nCoV-19) in healthy adults. Trial participant PBMC samples were collected at day 0 and day 28 after the second dose for TCRbeta chain sequencing. V is cut by 3 bases and J by 3 bases, and the space between the germline ends is 3 bases. The germline V gene encodes CDR1 ENHRY and CDR2 SYGVKD. Including cysteine and phenylalanine, the CDR3 has 11 amino acids. CDR3 DNA is the only sequence kept; it has 33 bases, read in frame from the first base.

This specimen comes from a study of T cell responses to AZD1222 COVID-19 vaccine (dated by TCRdb to about 2021). Regarding the study in general: A total of about 230 trial participants underwent TCR sequencing, of whom 207 received two doses of AZD1222 and roughly 25 received two doses of the MenACWY control vaccine. Trial participants were enrolled into age subgroups of 18-55, 56-69 and 70-plus years, which contained about 150, 27 and 61 TCR-sequenced participants, respectively.

What the research found in general, with its limitations: Reportedly, close to half of the unique spike-specific TCRs recognized epitopes lying outside the regions that are mutated in the B.1.351 and B.1.1.7 variants. Spike-specific TCR breadth and depth rose significantly after two AZD1222 doses compared with day 0 and with MenACWY recipients. Because no day 14 peak-response samples were available, repertoires were characterized only after the peak T cell response. Conclusions about previously exposed vaccinees were limited because only six AZD1222 recipients were SARS-CoV-2 seropositive at baseline. In the small 56-69-year group, the increase in depth fell short of significance, most likely because of low power. Participants were mostly white British and included more females than males, and it was suggested by the authors that clonal diversity may have been underestimated. The whole spike protein was spanned by vaccine-associated CD4 TCRs, and dominant responses were seen in regions 160-218 and 743-854.

The CDR3 regions of human TCRbeta chains were analyzed by immunosequencing. On the study's bioinformatics: Repertoire TCRs were matched against a reference library of SARS-CoV-2-specific TCRs generated with the MIRA antigen-specificity platform. Breadth meant the fraction of unique TCRs that were SARS-CoV-2-associated, whereas depth meant the fraction of total T cells that were SARS-CoV-2-associated. Using the MIRA data, every spike-specific TCR was mapped to the spike region that the TCR reacted to and assigned to either a CD4 or a CD8 class. Log10-transformed breadth and depth values were compared by one-way ANOVA with Sidak's multiple comparisons tests. TCRdb's version of the immuneACCESS table is confined to in-frame rearrangements and falls short of the full clone set. An unresolved V gene accounts for under half of the shortfall where checked; the remainder is of unknown origin. The DNA was the basis for D and trimming; V, J and clone size are from that table. The sample table holds approximately 140,000 clones, of which more than 90% were seen once. Roughly 3.4% of the sample goes to the ten largest clones.

The sequenced sample was peripheral blood, obtained 28 days after the second AZD1222 dose. The chain couples TRBV10-3 to TRBJ2-7, with no D gene named confidently. This sequence originates from an adult who received the AZD1222 COVID-19 vaccine. Read as DNA, the sequence is TGTGCCATCAGTGACCTCTACGAGCAGTACTTC. It specifies CAISDLYEQYF.